This TCR beta chain stems from a study of shared clonotypes between healthy human individuals. Each unsorted PBMC replicate got 300 ng genomic DNA, roughly 30,000 genomes. Clones were sequenced by immunoSEQ multiplex PCR, and TCRdb holds only the in-frame ones, with some missing. The sample holds about 480,000 clones; 60% to 80% are singletons and the top ten take under 15%. Whole-study results and caveats: Sampling covered blood only; tissue repertoires likely differ.

In the case of this clone: Its target is not known.

The ends were cut back, 8 bases at V and 2 bases at J, with 19 bases in the middle. This CDR3 contains 15 residues. The germline V gene has CDR1 LNHDA and CDR2 SQIVND (reference sequence). The receptor was isolated from a woman in her forties in good health. Some clones in this sample may be carry-over from other donors' samples. The chain combines TRBV19 with TRBJ2-7, with D unresolved. The sequencing sample was made of PBMCs. CDR3 amino acids: CASSPRAPPTYEQYF. The CDR3, as DNA: TGTGCCAGTTCCCCCCGGGCACCCCCCACCTACGAGCAGTACTTC.